This T cell receptor (beta chain) is from a study of CD8+ T cells in alopecia areata. The treatment: oral pan-JAK inhibitor, 5-10 mg twice daily. T lymphocytes (CD4+ and CD8+) were sorted from PBMCs. Between the trimmed V and J ends, which lost 5 bases and 6 bases, there was a span of 14 bases. The CDR3 is 13 amino acids. CDR1 is SGHAT, CDR2 FQNNGV, per germline. Once RNA had been extracted, it was reverse transcribed into cDNA to act as the sequencing template. TCRdb's table, derived via immunoSEQ multiplex PCR, lists solely in-frame clones and lacks some. The sample records 150,000 to 200,000 clones, roughly 46% being singletons.

This clonotype was sampled from a human donor with alopecia areata. The specimen was CD8+ T cells sorted from blood, collected at week 52, from a patient treated with tofacitinib. This sequence joins TRBV11-2 and TRBJ2-7; D is uncertain. CDR3 nucleotide sequence: TGTGCCAGCAGCACGAAAGGGCCTCGCGAGCAGTACTTC. Residues: CASSTKGPREQYF. Together with reference TRBV11-2 and TRBJ2-7, the CDR3 gives the full variable domain: EAGVAQSPRYKIIEKRQSVAFWCNPISGHATLYWYQQILGQGPKLLIQFQNNGVVDDSQLPKDRFSAERLKGVDSTLKIQPAKLEDSAVYLCASSTKGPREQYFGPGTRLTVT.